This entry concerns a single T cell receptor (beta chain). Its antigen is not identified. These data belong to a study of cytomegalovirus exposure and HLA in healthy donors. Study observations and caveats: TRBV6-2, TRBV6-3 and some other V segments were excluded as indistinguishable.

PCR amplification relied on 60 Vbeta primers (plus 13 Jbeta primers). Assay used: immunoSEQ multiplex PCR; TCRdb lists only in-frame clones, some missing. Of over 150,000 clones in the sample, roughly 89% were seen once. The CDR3 consists of 15 residues. With V trimmed by 3 bases and J by 2 bases, 4 bases remained unmatched. The germline V gene has CDR1 KGHSH and CDR2 LQKENI. The sequence came from a woman in her 30s in good health and CMV-seronegative. Sequenced: PBMCs. The rearrangement links TRBV18 to TRBJ2-3; 8 bases are shared with TRBD2. Written as DNA, the CDR3 is TGTGCCAGCTCACCCTTAGCGGGGACCACAGATACGCAGTATTTT. Its protein product is CASSPLAGTTDTQYF.